The clone carrying this T cell receptor beta chain was observed at least ten times. Its antigen is still unknown. The source of the sample is a study of T cell repertoires in cytomegalovirus infection. In the study overall: Carrying CMV and the relevant HLA type showed in public TCR beta signatures. Study observations and caveats: There were HLA-C-restricted CMV-specific TCR beta clonotypes dominating the ex vivo response. Identification of carriers of CMV plus the relevant HLA was performed using cumulative public TCR beta family frequency.

TCRdb used MiXCR to reprocess the reads, holding one entry per CDR3 protein. The sample lists about 200,000 distinct CDR3 sequences, 8% to 10% occurring once. This receptor was identified in a human donor in good health (CMV status not recorded). Some clones in this sample may be carry-over from other donors' samples. Sequences were obtained from PBMCs.

CDR3 sequence: CASSELTPRQPQHF. DNA of the CDR3: TGTGCCAGCAGTGAATTAACCCCTCGTCAGCCCCAGCATTTT. The chain joins TRBV2 to TRBJ1-5; D not resolved. Trimming removed 2 bases from V and 6 bases from J, with 11 bases in between. The CDR3 extends over 14 amino acids. Germline lookup yields CDR1 SNHLY and CDR2 FYNNEI.